The rows below give T cell receptor beta chains drawn from one sample of a study of identical twins. TCRdb processed the 5' RACE reads anew with MiXCR; each CDR3 protein has one entry. The sample lists 200,000 to 250,000 distinct CDR3 sequences; 7% were seen once. The same data also went into a second study, on yellow fever vaccine responses in identical twins.

Sequenced input: memory (CD45RO+) T cells sorted from blood. The receptors here all came from a young woman in good health. Both conserved end residues are part of each CDR3. D genes are given only for firm matches.

>.|TRBV5-1
CASSLSGMAQYF
>.|TRBV27
CASSQLPGLGPYEQYF
>TRBD2|TRBV4-1
CASSQSGGSRVSGELFF
>TRBD2|TRBV11-1
CASSLRLAEDYERYF
>TRBD1|TRBV12-5
CASGLVGTVSYEQYF
>TRBD2|TRBV7-2
CASSWTSGSSDTQYF
>.|TRBV20-1
CSARKTYEQFF
>TRBD2|TRBV28
CASRFSGIGGGYNEQFF
>.|TRBV7-2
CASSLIGTGWPYEQYF
>TRBD1|TRBV5-1
CASSLGQGPYEQYF
>.|TRBV7-2
CASSSQGGVNTGELFF
>TRBD1|TRBV9
CASSGSGTVNQPQHF
>.|TRBV10-3
CAISGGTNEQFF
>TRBD1|TRBV11-2
CASSNRDRGGTDTQYF
>TRBD1|TRBV5-5
CASSRQGQGLGNYGYTF
>.|TRBV11-2
CASSPNSVLGRTQYF
>.|TRBV28
CASSLFSDTQYF
>.|TRBV12-3/TRBV12-4
CASSFNSGEKLFF
>.|TRBV11-2
CASSLDPPGELFF
>.|TRBV5-5
CASSLNLGGPEQFF
>TRBD1|TRBV20-1
CSALRQGSGYGYTF
>TRBD1|TRBV29-1
CSVPNRGTGELFF
>.|TRBV5-1
CASSLAPGYEQYF
>.|TRBV5-1
CASSLAALGANVLTF
>.|TRBV7-8
CASSRDLRLGDGYTF
>.|TRBV3-1
CASSYYGGETQYF
>TRBD1|TRBV7-9
CASSLEDRGYNEQFF
>.|TRBV10-3
CATSEGARGTEAFF
>.|TRBV7-9
CASSLASGTVEQYF
>TRBD1|TRBV9
CASSVGDSSSQETQYF
>.|TRBV7-6
CASSFRNSREKFF
>TRBD2|TRBV11-2
CASSPIGSGGGYNEQFF
>.|TRBV7-8
CASSLRRETQYF
>.|TRBV11-2
CASSLFSQSSSTDTQYF
>.|TRBV28
CASSRIDNSPLHF
>.|TRBV20-1
CSARRPGTSNTEAFF
>.|TRBV20-1
CSGDKGINGEQYF
>.|TRBV6-2/TRBV6-3
CASSFFAEEAKNIQYF
>.|TRBV5-1
CASSQGGDTQYF
>.|TRBV28
CASRPQGATNEKLFF
>.|TRBV23-1
CASSQSSGWQEQFF
>.|TRBV16
CASSPARTRNEKLFF
>TRBD2|TRBV5-5
CASSLGGLRDTQYF
>.|TRBV15
CATSRGDFTTGELFF
>TRBD2|TRBV2
CASTWSSGSETQYF
>.|TRBV20-1
CSARDFTGWGNTEAFF
>.|TRBV7-9
CASSPGRPHNEQFF
>.|TRBV6-1
CASSTRVVGEQYF
>.|TRBV7-6
CASSLAPIGMSSYNEQFF
>.|TRBV20-1
CSARDIPGTIYNSPLHF
>.|TRBV20-1
CSARVPLGGTIYEQYF
>.|TRBV3-1
CASSNGQKPLYGYTF
>.|TRBV7-9
CASSPMYF
>.|TRBV12-3/TRBV12-4
CASSLGTQGNQPQHF
>TRBD2|TRBV4-1
CASSQVRGTSGTYNEQFF
>.|TRBV21-1
CASSKDQGISYEQYF
>.|TRBV6-5
CASSYSGLRGSPLHF
>.|TRBV20-1
CSARVQQETQYF
>.|TRBV5-1
CASSSPGQLMGYTF
>.|TRBV11-3
CASSSRDTQYF